This TCR beta chain was retrieved from a study of blood T cell repertoires in COVID-19. Assay used: immunoSEQ multiplex PCR; TCRdb lists only in-frame clones, some missing. The sample includes about 210,000 clones, 65% to 90% seen only once; the top ten take about 4.5%. The CDR3 spans 16 residues. Trimming at V came to 6 bases and at J to 0 bases, leaving 8 bases not matched to a gene. Germline values: CDR1 WSHSY, CDR2 SAAADI. The specimen sequenced was PBMCs or T cells enriched from blood (not recorded which). This receptor was obtained from a woman in her 30s who had been exposed to COVID-19. The chain combines TRBV10-2 with TRBJ2-4, with 7 bases that match TRBD1. For the CDR3, the DNA is TGCGCCAGCAGCCCCACAGGGGAGATAGCCAAAAACATTCAGTACTTC. Its translation: CASSPTGEIAKNIQYF.